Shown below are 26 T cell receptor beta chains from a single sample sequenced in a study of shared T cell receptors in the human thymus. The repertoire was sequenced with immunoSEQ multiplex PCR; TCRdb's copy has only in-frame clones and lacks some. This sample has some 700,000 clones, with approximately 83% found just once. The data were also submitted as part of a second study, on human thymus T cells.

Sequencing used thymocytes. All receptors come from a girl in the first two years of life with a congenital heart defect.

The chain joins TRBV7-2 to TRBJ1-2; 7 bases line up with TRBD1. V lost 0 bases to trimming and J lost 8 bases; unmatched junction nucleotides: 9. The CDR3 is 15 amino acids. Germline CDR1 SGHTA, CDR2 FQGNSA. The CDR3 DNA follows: TGTGCCAGCAGCTTAGCGCGGTACAGGGGCCGGGGCTACACCTTC. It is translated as CASSLARYRGRGYTF.

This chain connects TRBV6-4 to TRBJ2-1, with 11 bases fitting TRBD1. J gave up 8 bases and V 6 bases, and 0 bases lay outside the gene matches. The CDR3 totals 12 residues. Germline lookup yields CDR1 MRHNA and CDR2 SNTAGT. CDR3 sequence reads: CASRGQGDEQFF. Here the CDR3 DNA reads TGTGCCAGCAGGGGACAGGGGGATGAGCAGTTCTTC.

In DNA, the CDR3 is TGTGCCAGCAGCTTACTGGTACAGGGTCCACGAAACACCATATATTTT. Protein product: CASSLLVQGPRNTIYF. J is TRBJ1-3 and V is TRBV7-6, with D possibly being TRBD1 (6 bases). The CDR3 extends over 16 amino acids. Trimming removed 2 bases at V and 5 bases at J, with 16 bases between. Germline V gives CDR1 SGHVS, CDR2 FNYEAQ. The variable domain in full, completed from reference TRBV7-6 and TRBJ1-3, reads GAGVSQSPRYKVTKRGQDVALRCDPISGHVSLYWYRQALGQGPEFLTYFNYEAQQDKSGLPNDRFSAERPEGSISTLTIQRTEQRDSAMYRCASSLLVQGPRNTIYFGEGSWLTVV.

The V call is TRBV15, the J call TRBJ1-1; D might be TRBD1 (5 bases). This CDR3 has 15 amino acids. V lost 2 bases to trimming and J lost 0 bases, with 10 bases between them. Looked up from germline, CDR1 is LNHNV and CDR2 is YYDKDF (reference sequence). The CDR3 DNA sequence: TGTGCCACCAGCAGACGGACAATGATGAACACTGAAGCTTTCTTT. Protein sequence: CATSRRTMMNTEAFF.

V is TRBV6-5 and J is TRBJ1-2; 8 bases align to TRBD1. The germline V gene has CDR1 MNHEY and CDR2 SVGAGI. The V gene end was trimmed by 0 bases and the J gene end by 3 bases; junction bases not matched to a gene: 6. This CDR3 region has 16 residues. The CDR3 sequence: CASSYSTGERYYGYTF. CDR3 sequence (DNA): TGTGCCAGCAGTTACTCGACAGGGGAGAGATACTATGGCTACACCTTC.

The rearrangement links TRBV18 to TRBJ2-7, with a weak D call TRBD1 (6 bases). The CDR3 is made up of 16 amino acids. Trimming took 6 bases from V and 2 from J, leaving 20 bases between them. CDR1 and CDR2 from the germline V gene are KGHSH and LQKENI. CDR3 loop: CASSPRRASGAYEQYF. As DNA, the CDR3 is TGTGCCAGCTCGCCTCGCAGGGCCTCAGGGGCCTACGAGCAGTACTTC.

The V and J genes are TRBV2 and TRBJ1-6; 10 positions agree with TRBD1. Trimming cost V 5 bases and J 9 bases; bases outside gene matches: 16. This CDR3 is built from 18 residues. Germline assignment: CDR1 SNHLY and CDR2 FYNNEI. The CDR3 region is CASSISPDRGFAGSPLHF. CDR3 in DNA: TGTGCCAGCAGTATTTCCCCGGACAGGGGGTTTGCTGGTTCACCCCTCCACTTT.

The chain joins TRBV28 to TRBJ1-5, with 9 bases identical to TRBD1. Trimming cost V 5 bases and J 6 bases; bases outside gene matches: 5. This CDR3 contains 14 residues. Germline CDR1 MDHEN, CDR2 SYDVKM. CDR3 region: CASSPDRGSQPQHF. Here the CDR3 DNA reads TGTGCCAGCAGTCCCGACAGGGGGAGTCAGCCCCAGCATTTT.

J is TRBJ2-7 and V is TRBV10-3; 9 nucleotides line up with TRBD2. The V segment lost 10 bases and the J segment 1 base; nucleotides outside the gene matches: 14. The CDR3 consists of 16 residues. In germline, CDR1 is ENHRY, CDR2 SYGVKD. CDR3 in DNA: TGTGCCACCTTGGAGGCTAGCGGGGCAAATTCCTACGAGCAGTACTTC. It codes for CATLEASGANSYEQYF.

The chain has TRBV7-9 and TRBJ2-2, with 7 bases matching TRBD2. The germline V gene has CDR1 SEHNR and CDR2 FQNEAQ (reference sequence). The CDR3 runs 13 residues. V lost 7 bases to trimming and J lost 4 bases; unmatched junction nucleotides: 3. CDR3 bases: TGTGCCAGCACAGCGGGGAGCACCGGGGAGCTGTTTTTT. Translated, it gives CASTAGSTGELFF. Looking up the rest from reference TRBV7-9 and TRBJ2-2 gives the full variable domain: DTGVSQNPRHKITKRGQNVTFRCDPISEHNRLYWYRQTLGQGPEFLTYFQNEAQLEKSRLLSDRFSAERPKGSFSTLEIQRTEQGDSAMYLCASTAGSTGELFFGEGSRLTVL.

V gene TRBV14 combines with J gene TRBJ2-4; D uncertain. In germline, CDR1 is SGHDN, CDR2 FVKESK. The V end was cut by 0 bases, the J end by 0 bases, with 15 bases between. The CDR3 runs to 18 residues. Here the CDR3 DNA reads TGTGCCAGCAGCCAAGAACAATTACCGACTCTAGCCAAAAACATTCAGTACTTC. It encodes CASSQEQLPTLAKNIQYF.

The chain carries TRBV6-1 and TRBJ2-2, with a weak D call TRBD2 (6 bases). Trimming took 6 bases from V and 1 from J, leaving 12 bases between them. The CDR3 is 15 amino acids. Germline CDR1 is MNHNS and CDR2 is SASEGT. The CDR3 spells CASRWGDENTGELFF. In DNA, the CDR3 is TGTGCCAGCAGGTGGGGGGACGAGAACACCGGGGAGCTGTTTTTT.

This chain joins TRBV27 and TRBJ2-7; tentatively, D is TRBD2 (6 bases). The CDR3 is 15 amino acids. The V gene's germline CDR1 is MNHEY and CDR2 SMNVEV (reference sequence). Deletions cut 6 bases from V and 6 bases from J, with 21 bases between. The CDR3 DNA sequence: TGTGCCAGCAGGACGACAAGAGGAGGGGAAACCGAGCAGTACTTC. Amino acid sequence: CASRTTRGGETEQYF.

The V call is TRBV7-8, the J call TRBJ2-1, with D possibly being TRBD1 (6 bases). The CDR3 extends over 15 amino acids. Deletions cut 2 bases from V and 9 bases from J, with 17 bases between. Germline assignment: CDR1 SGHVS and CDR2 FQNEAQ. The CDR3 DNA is TGTGCCAGCAGCTTAAGCCCCGCCGCGACAGGTGAGCAGTTCTTC. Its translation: CASSLSPAATGEQFF.

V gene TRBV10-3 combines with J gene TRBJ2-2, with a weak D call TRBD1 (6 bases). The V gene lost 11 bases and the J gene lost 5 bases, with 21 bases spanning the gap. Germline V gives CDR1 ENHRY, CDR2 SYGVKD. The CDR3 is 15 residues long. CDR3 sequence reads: CAGGTREKETGELFF. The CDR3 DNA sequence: TGTGCCGGGGGCACGAGGGAGAAGGAAACCGGGGAGCTGTTTTTT.

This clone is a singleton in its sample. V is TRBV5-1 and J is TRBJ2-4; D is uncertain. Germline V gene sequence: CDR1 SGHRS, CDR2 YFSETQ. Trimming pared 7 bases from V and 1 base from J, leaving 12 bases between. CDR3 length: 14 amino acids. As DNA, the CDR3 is TGCGCCAGCTACGCGGCGGAGGCCAAAAACATTCAGTACTTC. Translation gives CASYAAEAKNIQYF.

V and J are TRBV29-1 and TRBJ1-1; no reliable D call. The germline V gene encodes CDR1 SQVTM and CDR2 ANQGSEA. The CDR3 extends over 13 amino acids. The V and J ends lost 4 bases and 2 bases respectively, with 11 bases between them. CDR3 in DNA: TGCAGCGTTGGGAAAGGAGAAAACACTGAAGCTTTCTTT. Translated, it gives CSVGKGENTEAFF.

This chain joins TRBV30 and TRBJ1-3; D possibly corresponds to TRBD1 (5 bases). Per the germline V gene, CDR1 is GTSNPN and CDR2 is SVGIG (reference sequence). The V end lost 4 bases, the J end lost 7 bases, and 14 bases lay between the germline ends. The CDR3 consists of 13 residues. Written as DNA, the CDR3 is TGTGCCTGGATGGCCTTTGGGGGGAACACCATATATTTT. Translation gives CAWMAFGGNTIYF.

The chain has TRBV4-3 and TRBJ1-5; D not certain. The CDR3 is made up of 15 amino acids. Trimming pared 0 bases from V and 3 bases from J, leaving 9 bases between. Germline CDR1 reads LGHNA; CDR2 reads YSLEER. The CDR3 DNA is TGCGCCAGCAGCCAAGAAAACACGCCCAATCAGCCCCAGCATTTT. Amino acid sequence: CASSQENTPNQPQHF.

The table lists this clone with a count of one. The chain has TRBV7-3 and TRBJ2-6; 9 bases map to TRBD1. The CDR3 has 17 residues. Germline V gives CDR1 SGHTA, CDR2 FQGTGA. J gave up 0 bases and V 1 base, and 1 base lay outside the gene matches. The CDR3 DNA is TGTGCCAGCAGCTTAAGGGACAGGGCCTCTGGGGCCAACGTCCTGACTTTC. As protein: CASSLRDRASGANVLTF.

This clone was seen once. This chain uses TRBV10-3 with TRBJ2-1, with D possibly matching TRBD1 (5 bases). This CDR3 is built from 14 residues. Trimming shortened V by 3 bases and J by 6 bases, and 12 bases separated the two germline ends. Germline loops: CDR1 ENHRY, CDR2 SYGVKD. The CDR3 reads CAISDRGLGNEQFF. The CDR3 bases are TGTGCCATCAGTGATAGGGGTCTGGGCAATGAGCAGTTCTTC.

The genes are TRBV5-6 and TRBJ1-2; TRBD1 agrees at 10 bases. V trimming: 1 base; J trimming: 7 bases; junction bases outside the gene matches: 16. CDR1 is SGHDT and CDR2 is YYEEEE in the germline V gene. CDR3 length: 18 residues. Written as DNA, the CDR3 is TGTGCCAGCAGCTTGCAAATCTACGGGACAGGGGAGCGGGGTGGCTACACCTTC. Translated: CASSLQIYGTGERGGYTF. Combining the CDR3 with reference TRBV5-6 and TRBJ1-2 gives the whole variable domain DAGVTQSPTHLIKTRGQQVTLRCSPKSGHDTVSWYQQALGQGPQFIFQYYEEEERQRGNFPDRFSGHQFPNYSSELNVNALLLGDSALYLCASSLQIYGTGERGGYTFGSGTRLTVV.

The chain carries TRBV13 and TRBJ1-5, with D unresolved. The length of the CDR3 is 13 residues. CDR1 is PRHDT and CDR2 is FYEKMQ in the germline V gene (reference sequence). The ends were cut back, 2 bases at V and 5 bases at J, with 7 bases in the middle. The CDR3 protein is CASSLRGHQPQHF. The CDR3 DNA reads TGTGCCAGCAGCTTACGAGGTCATCAGCCCCAGCATTTT. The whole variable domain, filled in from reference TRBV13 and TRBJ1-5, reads AAGVIQSPRHLIKEKRETATLKCYPIPRHDTVYWYQQGPGQDPQFLISFYEKMQSDKGSIPDRFSAQQFSDYHSELNMSSLELGDSALYFCASSLRGHQPQHFGDGTRLSIL.

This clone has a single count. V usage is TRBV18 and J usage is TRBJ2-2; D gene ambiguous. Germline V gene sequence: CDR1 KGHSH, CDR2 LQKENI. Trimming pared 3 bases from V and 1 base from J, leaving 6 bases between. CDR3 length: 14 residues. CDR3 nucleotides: TGTGCCAGCTCACCGCCGGGGAACACCGGGGAGCTGTTTTTT. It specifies CASSPPGNTGELFF.

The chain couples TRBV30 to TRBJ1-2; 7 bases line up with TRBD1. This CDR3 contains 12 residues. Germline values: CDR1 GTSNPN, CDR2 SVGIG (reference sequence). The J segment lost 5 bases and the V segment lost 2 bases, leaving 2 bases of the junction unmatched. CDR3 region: CAWSKGAYGYTF. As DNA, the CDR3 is TGTGCCTGGAGTAAGGGGGCTTATGGCTACACCTTC.

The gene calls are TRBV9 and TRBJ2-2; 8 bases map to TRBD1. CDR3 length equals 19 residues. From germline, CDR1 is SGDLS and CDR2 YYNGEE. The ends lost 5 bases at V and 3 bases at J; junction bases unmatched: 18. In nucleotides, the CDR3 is TGTGCCAGCAGTCCCGCGGAGGGCAGGGGGCGCGGGGACACCGGGGAGCTGTTTTTT. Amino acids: CASSPAEGRGRGDTGELFF.